Described below is a single T cell receptor beta chain sequence and its context. For the second PCR, which ran for about 6 to 11 cycles, a sample-barcoded 5' primer and a J-beta primer mix were used. TCRdb fed the 5' RACE reads into MiXCR, producing one record per CDR3 protein. The data contain fewer than 1,000,000 distinct CDR3 sequences, about 42% of them seen just once; the ten biggest clones take up over 15%. V was cut by 1 base and J by 7 bases, with 16 bases left in between. CDR1 SEHNR and CDR2 FQNEAQ come from the germline V gene (reference sequence). The CDR3 is 16 amino acids. The sample belongs to a study of blood T cells in healthy people across ages.

The J gene is TRBJ1-4, the V gene TRBV7-9; D is perhaps TRBD1 (5 bases). This receptor was identified in a man older than 75 in good health. Sequencing was carried out using blood. As DNA, the CDR3 is TGTGCCAGCAGCTTAGGGGACCGCGGGCCTGCTGAAAAACTGTTTTTT. This codes for CASSLGDRGPAEKLFF.